Below, 3 T cell receptor beta chains from the same sample are listed, as sequenced in a study of monozygotic twins with inflammatory bowel disease. From its re-call of the 5' RACE reads, TCRdb lists each CDR3 protein once, without DNA. This sample contains approximately 400,000 distinct CDR3 sequences. What was sequenced was blood. The origin of the receptors is a human donor with ulcerative colitis or Crohn's disease, or a healthy co-twin of an affected twin (not recorded which).

The chain links TRBV7-9 to TRBJ2-1; lacking DNA, the TRBD2 call made by TCRdb goes unchecked. Germline assignment: CDR1 SEHNR and CDR2 FQNEAQ (reference sequence). This CDR3 region has 16 residues. This chain's CDR3 is CASSFTSGVPYNEQFF.

CDR3 sequence: CASSQDVLARGIYEQYF. The chain carries TRBV3-1 and TRBJ2-7; TCRdb calls TRBD2, which cannot be checked without DNA. The CDR3 runs to 17 residues. Germline V gives CDR1 LGHDT, CDR2 YNNKEL (reference sequence).

The V and J genes are TRBV29-1 and TRBJ1-3; there is no DNA to check the TCRdb D call of TRBD1. Germline loops: CDR1 SQVTM, CDR2 ANQGSEA. The CDR3 extends over 13 amino acids. The chain's CDR3 is CSARDRGKNTIYF. Based on the CDR3 plus reference TRBV29-1 and TRBJ1-3, the full variable domain is SAVISQKPSRDICQRGTSLTIQCQVDSQVTMMFWYRQQPGQSLTLIATANQGSEATYESGFVIDKFPISRPNLTFSTLTVSNMSPEDSSIYLCSARDRGKNTIYFGEGSWLTVV.